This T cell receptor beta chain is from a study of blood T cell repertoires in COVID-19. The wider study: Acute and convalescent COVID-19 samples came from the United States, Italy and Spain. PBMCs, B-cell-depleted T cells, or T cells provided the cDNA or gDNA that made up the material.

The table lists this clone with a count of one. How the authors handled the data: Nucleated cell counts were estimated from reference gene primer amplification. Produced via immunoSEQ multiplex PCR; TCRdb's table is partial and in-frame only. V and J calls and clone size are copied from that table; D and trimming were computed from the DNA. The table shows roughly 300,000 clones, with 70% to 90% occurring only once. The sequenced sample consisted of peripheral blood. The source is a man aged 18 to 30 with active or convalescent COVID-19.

The CDR3 region has the DNA TGTGCCAGTATCAGGGACAGAGTGAACACTGAAGCTTTCTTT. This gives the protein CASIRDRVNTEAFF. The rearrangement joins TRBV19 to TRBJ1-1; 7 nucleotides match TRBD1. The CDR3 covers 14 residues. V trimming: 7 bases; J trimming: 0 bases; junction bases outside the gene matches: 5. Germline CDR1 and CDR2: LNHDA and SQIVND (reference sequence).